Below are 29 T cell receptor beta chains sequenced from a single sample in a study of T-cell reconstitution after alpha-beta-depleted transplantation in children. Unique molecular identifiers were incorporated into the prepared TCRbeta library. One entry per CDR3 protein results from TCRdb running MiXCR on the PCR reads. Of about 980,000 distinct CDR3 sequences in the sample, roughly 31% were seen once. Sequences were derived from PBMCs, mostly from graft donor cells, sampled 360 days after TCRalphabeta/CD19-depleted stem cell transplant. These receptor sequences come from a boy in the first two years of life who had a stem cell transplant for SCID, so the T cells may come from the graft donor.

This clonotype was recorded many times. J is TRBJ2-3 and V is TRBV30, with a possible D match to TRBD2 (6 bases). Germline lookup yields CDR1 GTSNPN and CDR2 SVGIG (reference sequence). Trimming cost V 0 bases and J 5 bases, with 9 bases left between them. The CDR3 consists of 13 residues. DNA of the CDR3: TGTGCCTGGAGTGTGCGGGACGGAGATACGCAGTATTTT. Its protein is CAWSVRDGDTQYF.

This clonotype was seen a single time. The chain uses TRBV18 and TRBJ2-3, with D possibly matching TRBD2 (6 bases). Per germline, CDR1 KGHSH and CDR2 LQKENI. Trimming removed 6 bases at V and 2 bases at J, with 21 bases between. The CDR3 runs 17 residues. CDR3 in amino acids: CASSPYDTGLNTDTQYF. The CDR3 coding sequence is TGTGCCAGCTCTCCATACGACACGGGACTTAACACAGATACGCAGTATTTT. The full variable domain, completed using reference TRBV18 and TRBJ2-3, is NAGVMQNPRHLVRRRGQEARLRCSPMKGHSHVYWYRQLPEEGLKFMVYLQKENIIDESGMPKERFSAEFPKEGPSILRIQQVVRGDSAAYFCASSPYDTGLNTDTQYFGPGTRLTVL.

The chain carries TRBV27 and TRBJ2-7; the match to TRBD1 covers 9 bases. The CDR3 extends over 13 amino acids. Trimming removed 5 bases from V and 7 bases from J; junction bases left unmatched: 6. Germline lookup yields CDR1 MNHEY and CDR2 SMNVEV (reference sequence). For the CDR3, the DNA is TGTGCCAGCAGTGCACAGGGGGCGGATGAGCAGTACTTC. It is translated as CASSAQGADEQYF.

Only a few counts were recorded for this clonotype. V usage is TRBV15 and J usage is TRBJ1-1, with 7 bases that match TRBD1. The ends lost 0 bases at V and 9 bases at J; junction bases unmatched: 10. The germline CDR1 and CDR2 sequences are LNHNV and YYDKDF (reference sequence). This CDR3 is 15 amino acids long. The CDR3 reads CATSREQGTGRKAFF. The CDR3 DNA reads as TGTGCCACCAGCAGAGAACAGGGGACGGGGAGAAAAGCTTTCTTT.

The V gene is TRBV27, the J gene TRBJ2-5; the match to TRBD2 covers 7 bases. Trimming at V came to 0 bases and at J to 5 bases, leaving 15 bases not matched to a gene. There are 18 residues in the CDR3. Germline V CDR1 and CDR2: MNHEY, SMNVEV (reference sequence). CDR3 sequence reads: CASSLSAPIARRGETQYF. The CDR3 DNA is TGTGCCAGCAGTTTATCCGCCCCCATCGCCCGGCGGGGGGAGACCCAGTACTTC.

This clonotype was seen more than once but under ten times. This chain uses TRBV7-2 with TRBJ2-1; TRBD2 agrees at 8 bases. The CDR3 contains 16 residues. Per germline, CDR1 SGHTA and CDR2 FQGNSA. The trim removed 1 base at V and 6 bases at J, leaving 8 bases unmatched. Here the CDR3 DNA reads TGTGCCAGCAGCTTAGGGTCTGGCGGGGGGAGCAATGAGCAGTTCTTC. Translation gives CASSLGSGGGSNEQFF.

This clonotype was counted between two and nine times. CDR3 protein: CASSQGVNNEQYF. The CDR3 DNA reads TGCGCCAGCAGCCAAGGGGTAAACAACGAGCAGTACTTC. The chain uses TRBV4-1 and TRBJ2-7; D remains ambiguous. Germline V gene data show CDR1 as MGHRA and CDR2 as YSYEKL. CDR3 size: 13 residues. Trimming took 1 base from V and 5 from J, leaving 9 bases between them.

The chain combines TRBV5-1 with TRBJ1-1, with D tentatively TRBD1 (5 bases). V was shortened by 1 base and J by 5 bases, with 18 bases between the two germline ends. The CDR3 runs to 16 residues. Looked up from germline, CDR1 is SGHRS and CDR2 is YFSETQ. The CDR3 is CASSLTMGLTGTEAFF. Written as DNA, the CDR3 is TGCGCCAGCAGCTTGACTATGGGACTCACCGGGACTGAAGCTTTCTTT.

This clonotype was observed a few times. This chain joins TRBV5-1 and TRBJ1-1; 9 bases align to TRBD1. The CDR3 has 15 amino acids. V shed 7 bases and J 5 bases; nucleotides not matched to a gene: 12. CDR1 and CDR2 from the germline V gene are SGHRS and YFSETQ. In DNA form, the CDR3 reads TGCGCCAGCGGAACAGGGGGCGCCGAGATAACTGAAGCTTTCTTT. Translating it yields CASGTGGAEITEAFF. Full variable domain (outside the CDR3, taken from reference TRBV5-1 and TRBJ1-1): KAGVTQTPRYLIKTRGQQVTLSCSPISGHRSVSWYQQTPGQGLQFLFEYFSETQRNKGNFPGRFSGRQFSNSRSEMNVSTLELGDSALYLCASGTGGAEITEAFFGQGTRLTVV.

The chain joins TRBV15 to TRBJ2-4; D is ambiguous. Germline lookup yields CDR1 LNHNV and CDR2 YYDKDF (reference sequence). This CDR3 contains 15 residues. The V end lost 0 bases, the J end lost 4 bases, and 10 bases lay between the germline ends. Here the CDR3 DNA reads TGTGCCACCAGCAGAGATGCCGTGGGGAAAAACATTCAGTACTTC. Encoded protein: CATSRDAVGKNIQYF.

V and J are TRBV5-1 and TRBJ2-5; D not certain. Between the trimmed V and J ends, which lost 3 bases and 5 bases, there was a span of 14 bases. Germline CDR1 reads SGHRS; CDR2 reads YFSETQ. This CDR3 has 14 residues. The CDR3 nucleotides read TGCGCCAGCAGCTACGACCTGAACGGGGAGACCCAGTACTTC. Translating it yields CASSYDLNGETQYF. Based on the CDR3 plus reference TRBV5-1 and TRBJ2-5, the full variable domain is KAGVTQTPRYLIKTRGQQVTLSCSPISGHRSVSWYQQTPGQGLQFLFEYFSETQRNKGNFPGRFSGRQFSNSRSEMNVSTLELGDSALYLCASSYDLNGETQYFGPGTRLLVL.

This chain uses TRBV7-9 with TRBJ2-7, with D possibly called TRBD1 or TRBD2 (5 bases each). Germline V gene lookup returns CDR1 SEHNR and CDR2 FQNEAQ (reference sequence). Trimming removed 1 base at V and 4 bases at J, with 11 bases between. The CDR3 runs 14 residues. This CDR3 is CASSLVGTGYEQYF. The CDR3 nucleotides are TGTGCCAGCAGCTTAGTAGGGACGGGGTACGAGCAGTACTTC. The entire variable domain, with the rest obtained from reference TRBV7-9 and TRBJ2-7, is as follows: DTGVSQNPRHKITKRGQNVTFRCDPISEHNRLYWYRQTLGQGPEFLTYFQNEAQLEKSRLLSDRFSAERPKGSFSTLEIQRTEQGDSAMYLCASSLVGTGYEQYFGPGTRLTVT.

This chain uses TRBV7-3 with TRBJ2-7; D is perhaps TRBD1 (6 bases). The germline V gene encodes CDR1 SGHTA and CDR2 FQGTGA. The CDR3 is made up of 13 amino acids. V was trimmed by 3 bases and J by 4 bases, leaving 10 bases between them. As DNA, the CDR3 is TGTGCCAGCAGCTTGCATCAGGGGTACGAGCAGTACTTC. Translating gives CASSLHQGYEQYF.

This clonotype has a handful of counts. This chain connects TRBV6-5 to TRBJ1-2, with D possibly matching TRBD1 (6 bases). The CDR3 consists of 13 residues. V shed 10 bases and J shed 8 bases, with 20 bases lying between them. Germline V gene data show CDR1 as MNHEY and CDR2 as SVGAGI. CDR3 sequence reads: CAITRGGGHGYTF. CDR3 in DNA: TGTGCCATTACGAGGGGGGGAGGGCACGGCTACACCTTC.

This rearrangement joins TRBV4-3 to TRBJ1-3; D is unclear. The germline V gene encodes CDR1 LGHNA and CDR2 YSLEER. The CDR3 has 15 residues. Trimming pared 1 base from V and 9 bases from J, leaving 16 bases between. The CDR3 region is CASSQGQSESGTIYF. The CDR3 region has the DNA TGCGCCAGCAGCCAAGGTCAGTCGGAGTCCGGCACCATATATTTT.

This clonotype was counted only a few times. As DNA, the CDR3 is TGCAGTGCTAGGAACGACAGGCTACCAAACACCGGGGAGCTGTTTTTT. Its protein product is CSARNDRLPNTGELFF. The chain has TRBV20-1 and TRBJ2-2; a weak D match, TRBD1 (6 bases). The CDR3 consists of 16 residues. V lost 3 bases and J lost 2, with 16 bases in between. From germline, CDR1 is DFQATT and CDR2 SNEGSKA (reference sequence).

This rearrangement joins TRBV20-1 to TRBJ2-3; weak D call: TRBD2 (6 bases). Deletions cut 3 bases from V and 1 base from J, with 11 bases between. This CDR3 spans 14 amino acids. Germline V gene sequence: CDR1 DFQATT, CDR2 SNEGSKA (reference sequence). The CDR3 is CSARWRGRTDTQYF. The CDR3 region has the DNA TGCAGTGCTAGGTGGCGGGGCCGCACAGATACGCAGTATTTT.

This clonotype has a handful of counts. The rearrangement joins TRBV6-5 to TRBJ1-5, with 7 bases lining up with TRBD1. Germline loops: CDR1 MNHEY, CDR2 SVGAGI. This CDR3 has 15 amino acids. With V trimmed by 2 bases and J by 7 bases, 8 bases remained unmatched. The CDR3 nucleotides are TGTGCCAGCAGTTACCAGAGGGGGCGGGGACAGCCCCAGCATTTT. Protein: CASSYQRGRGQPQHF.

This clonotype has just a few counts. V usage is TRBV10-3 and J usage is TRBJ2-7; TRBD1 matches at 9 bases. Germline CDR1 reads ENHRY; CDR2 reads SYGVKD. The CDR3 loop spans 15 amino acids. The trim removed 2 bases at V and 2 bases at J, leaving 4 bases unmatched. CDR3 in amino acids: CAISEQGQGTYEQYF. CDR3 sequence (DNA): TGTGCCATCAGTGAGCAGGGACAGGGTACCTACGAGCAGTACTTC.

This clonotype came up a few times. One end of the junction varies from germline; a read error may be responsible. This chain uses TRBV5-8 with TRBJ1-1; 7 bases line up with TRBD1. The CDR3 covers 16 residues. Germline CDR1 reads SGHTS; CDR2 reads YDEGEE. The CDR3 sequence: CASSPNRGGLGTEAFF. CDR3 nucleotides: TGTGCCAGCAGCCCAAACAGGGGAGGGCTGGGCACTGAAGCCTTCTTT.

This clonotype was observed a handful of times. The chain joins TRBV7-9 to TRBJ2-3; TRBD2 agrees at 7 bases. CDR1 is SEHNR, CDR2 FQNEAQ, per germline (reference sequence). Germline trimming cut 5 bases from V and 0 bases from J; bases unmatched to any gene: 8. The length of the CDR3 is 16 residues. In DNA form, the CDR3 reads TGTGCCAGCAGCCCACGACTAGCAAGTAGCACAGATACGCAGTATTTT. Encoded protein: CASSPRLASSTDTQYF.

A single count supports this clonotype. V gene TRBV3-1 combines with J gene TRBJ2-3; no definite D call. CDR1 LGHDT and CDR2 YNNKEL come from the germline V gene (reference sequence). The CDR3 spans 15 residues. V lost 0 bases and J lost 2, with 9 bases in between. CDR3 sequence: CASSQEGYLTDTQYF. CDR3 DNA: TGTGCCAGCAGCCAAGAGGGCTACCTCACAGATACGCAGTATTTT.

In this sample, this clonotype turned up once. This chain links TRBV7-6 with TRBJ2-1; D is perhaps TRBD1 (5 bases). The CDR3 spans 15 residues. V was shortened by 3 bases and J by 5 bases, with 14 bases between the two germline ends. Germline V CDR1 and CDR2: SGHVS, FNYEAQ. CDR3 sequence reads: CASSFLPETDNEQFF. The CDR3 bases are TGTGCCAGCAGCTTCCTCCCTGAGACAGACAATGAGCAGTTCTTC. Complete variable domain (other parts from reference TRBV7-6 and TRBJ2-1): GAGVSQSPRYKVTKRGQDVALRCDPISGHVSLYWYRQALGQGPEFLTYFNYEAQQDKSGLPNDRFSAERPEGSISTLTIQRTEQRDSAMYRCASSFLPETDNEQFFGPGTRLTVL.

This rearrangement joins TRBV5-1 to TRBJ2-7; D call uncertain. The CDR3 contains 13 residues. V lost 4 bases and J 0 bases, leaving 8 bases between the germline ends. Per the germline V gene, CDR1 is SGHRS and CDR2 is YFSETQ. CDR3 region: CASSNPASYEQYF. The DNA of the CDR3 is TGCGCCAGCAGCAACCCAGCCTCCTACGAGCAGTACTTC.

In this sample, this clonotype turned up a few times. The chain's CDR3 is CSAPKNDGPYNEQFF. DNA for the CDR3: TGCAGTGCTCCTAAAAATGACGGACCCTACAATGAGCAGTTCTTC. The chain recombines TRBV20-1 with TRBJ2-1; D gene ambiguous. The CDR3 has 15 residues. The germline V gene encodes CDR1 DFQATT and CDR2 SNEGSKA (reference sequence). With 5 bases removed from V and 2 bases from J, the gap between germline ends came to 16 bases.

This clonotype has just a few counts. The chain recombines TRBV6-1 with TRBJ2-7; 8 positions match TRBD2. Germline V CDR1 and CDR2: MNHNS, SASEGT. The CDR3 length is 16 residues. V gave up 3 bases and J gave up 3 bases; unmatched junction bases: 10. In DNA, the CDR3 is TGTGCCAGCAGTGATTACACGGGGGGGATCGGCTACGAGCAGTACTTC. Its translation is CASSDYTGGIGYEQYF.

DNA for the CDR3: TGTGCCAGCAGCGTAGGCGCTAGCGGGGGGGACAATGAGCAGTTCTTC. Residues: CASSVGASGGDNEQFF. The chain couples TRBV9 to TRBJ2-1, with 12 nucleotides matching TRBD2. The CDR3 runs 16 residues. CDR1 SGDLS and CDR2 YYNGEE come from the germline V gene. V lost 0 bases and J lost 5; bases outside the gene matches: 3.

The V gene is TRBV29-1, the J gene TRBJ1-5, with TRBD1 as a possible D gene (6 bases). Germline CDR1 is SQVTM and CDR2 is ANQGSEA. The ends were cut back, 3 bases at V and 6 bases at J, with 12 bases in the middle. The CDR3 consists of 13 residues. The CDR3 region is CSVDGGAGQPQHF. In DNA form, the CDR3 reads TGCAGCGTTGACGGGGGGGCGGGTCAGCCCCAGCATTTT.

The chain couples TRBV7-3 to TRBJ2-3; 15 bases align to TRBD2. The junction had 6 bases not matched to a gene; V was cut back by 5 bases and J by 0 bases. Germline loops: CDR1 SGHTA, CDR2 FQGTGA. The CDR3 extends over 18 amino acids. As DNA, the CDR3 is TGTGCCAGCAGCCCCCAGGGACTAGCGGGGGGTAGCACAGATACGCAGTATTTT. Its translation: CASSPQGLAGGSTDTQYF.